Included here is one TCR beta chain sequence, with context. The CDR3 runs 14 residues. Germline assignment: CDR1 SGHRS and CDR2 YFSETQ. The source of the sample is a study of monozygotic twins with inflammatory bowel disease. TCRdb re-called the 5' RACE reads; every CDR3 protein appears as one record, without DNA. In all, the sample yields fewer than 550,000 distinct CDR3 sequences. The origin of this receptor is a human donor with ulcerative colitis or Crohn's disease, or a healthy co-twin of an affected twin (not recorded which). Sequenced material: blood. The chain couples TRBV5-1 to TRBJ2-1; TCRdb indicates TRBD2, and absent DNA this call remains unverified. The CDR3: CASSETSGRNEQFF.